This T cell receptor beta chain is drawn from a study of blood T cell repertoires in COVID-19. Study-wide context: PBMCs, B-cell-depleted T cells, or T cells provided the cDNA or gDNA that made up the material.

Source study methods: Nucleated cell number was recorded as an estimate derived from reference gene primer amplification. The data were produced by immunoSEQ multiplex PCR, yet TCRdb's version contains in-frame clones alone and is incomplete. D and trimming come from the DNA, and the V and J calls and clone size come from that table. The sample contains over 10,000 clones, approximately 79% of which appear only once. Germline V lookup: CDR1 LGHNA, CDR2 YSLEER. There are 14 residues in the CDR3. Trimming removed 0 bases at V and 5 bases at J, with 8 bases between. In its sample, this clone was seen a few times.

The TCR originated in a human donor in a cohort sampled during active COVID-19. The sequenced sample was peripheral blood. The chain combines TRBV4-3 with TRBJ1-3; the D gene is possibly TRBD1 (6 bases). The CDR3 nucleotides read TGCGCCAGCAGCCAAGAGGACAGCCGAAACACCATATATTTT. Amino acid sequence: CASSQEDSRNTIYF.